This record covers a single T cell receptor beta chain. The antigen is not known. These data come from a study of a mutant IDH1 vaccine in newly diagnosed glioma. Study-level background: Beginning 4-6 weeks after radiotherapy alone, or with temozolomide cycles, vaccination took place. Most patients had radiochemotherapy with temozolomide before enrollment; others had one alone.

The CDR3 has 12 residues. V was trimmed by 8 bases and J by 2 bases, leaving 9 bases between them. Germline loops: CDR1 MDHEN, CDR2 SYDVKM. The time point here: week 11, during vaccination. Every vaccination contained 300 ug of the mutant IDH1 20-mer peptide and was paired with topical imiquimod. Donor diagnoses consisted of new WHO grade 3 or 4 IDH1-mutant, ATRX-lost astrocytomas. Measured with immunoSEQ multiplex PCR; TCRdb has only the in-frame clones, and not every one. The profile shows about 62,000 clones, about 88% of them singletons. The receptor's source is a man aged 40-49 years with glioma. J is TRBJ2-5 and V is TRBV28; D may be TRBD2 (6 bases). Sample: PBMCs, taken from a glioma patient whose treatment included an IDH1 peptide vaccine. CDR3 DNA: TGTGCCAGCGCGGAGGGGCAAGAGACCCAGTACTTC. Translated: CASAEGQETQYF.